Shown below are 20 T cell receptor beta chains from a single sample sequenced in a study of cytomegalovirus exposure and HLA in healthy donors. 13 Jbeta primers and 60 Vbeta primers were used for the PCR. The protocol was immunoSEQ multiplex PCR, while the TCRdb copy is restricted to in-frame clones and leaves out a portion. The sample shows 150,000 or so clones, roughly 74% of them seen only once. Sequenced sample: PBMCs. The receptor source for this set is a man between 35 and 55 years old in good health and CMV-seronegative.

There are a few counts of this clone. The chain joins TRBV11-2 to TRBJ1-3; D is ambiguous. Germline loops: CDR1 SGHAT, CDR2 FQNNGV. The ends were cut back, 0 bases at V and 1 base at J, with 4 bases in the middle. This CDR3 comprises 14 residues. CDR3 sequence: CASSLDGSGNTIYF. In nucleotides, the CDR3 is TGTGCCAGCAGCTTAGACGGTTCTGGAAACACCATATATTTT.

V usage is TRBV6-5 and J usage is TRBJ2-1; D is unclear. CDR3 length equals 14 residues. The germline CDR1 and CDR2 sequences are MNHEY and SVGAGI. V gave up 6 bases and J gave up 2 bases, with 11 bases separating them. Written as DNA, the CDR3 is TGTGCCAGCAGCCTCTTTGGGCCCTACAATGAGCAGTTCTTC. Translating gives CASSLFGPYNEQFF.

The rearrangement joins TRBV7-2 to TRBJ2-3; TRBD2 agrees at 11 bases. CDR3 length equals 15 residues. The germline CDR1 and CDR2 sequences are SGHTA and FQGNSA. The V gene end was trimmed by 5 bases and the J gene end by 6 bases; junction bases not matched to a gene: 7. CDR3 in DNA: TGTGCCAGCAGCGTCGGGACTAGCGGCGGGGATACGCAGTATTTT. This codes for CASSVGTSGGDTQYF.

The rearrangement joins TRBV5-1 to TRBJ2-1, with 12 bases matching TRBD1. The germline V gene has CDR1 SGHRS and CDR2 YFSETQ. Trimming removed 0 bases from V and 7 bases from J; junction bases left unmatched: 5. The CDR3 runs to 16 residues. The CDR3 is CASSLEGGQGANEQFF. Written as DNA, the CDR3 is TGCGCCAGCAGCTTGGAGGGGGGACAGGGGGCAAATGAGCAGTTCTTC.

The chain has TRBV28 and TRBJ1-5; weak D call: TRBD1 (6 bases). The germline V and J ends were trimmed by 4 bases and 5 bases, with 12 bases remaining between them. The germline gives CDR1 MDHEN, CDR2 SYDVKM. The CDR3 sequence is 14 residues long. The CDR3 loop is CASSSAQGHQPQHF. As DNA, the CDR3 is TGTGCCAGCAGTTCTGCACAGGGACATCAGCCCCAGCATTTT. Complete variable domain (other parts from reference TRBV28 and TRBJ1-5): DVKVTQSSRYLVKRTGEKVFLECVQDMDHENMFWYRQDPGLGLRLIYFSYDVKMKEKGDIPEGYSVSREKKERFSLILESASTNQTSMYLCASSSAQGHQPQHFGDGTRLSIL.

The chain uses TRBV7-3 and TRBJ2-3; possible D gene TRBD1, 5 bases. CDR1 and CDR2 from the germline V gene are SGHTA and FQGTGA. The germline V and J ends were trimmed by 5 bases and 2 bases, with 17 bases remaining between them. The CDR3 consists of 16 residues. The CDR3 sequence is CASSPFPQQVTDTQYF. CDR3 nucleotide sequence: TGTGCCAGCAGCCCCTTCCCCCAACAGGTCACAGATACGCAGTATTTT.

V usage is TRBV6-5 and J usage is TRBJ2-7, with 8 bases matching TRBD1. CDR1 MNHEY and CDR2 SVGAGI come from the germline V gene. After removal of 3 bases from V and 6 bases from J, the junction contained 10 bases not matched to a gene. The CDR3 extends over 15 amino acids. The CDR3 reads CASSYRTGRLCEQYF. The CDR3 DNA is TGTGCCAGCAGTTATCGGACAGGGAGGCTATGCGAGCAGTACTTC.

This clone was picked up a small number of times. The chain is built from TRBV19 and TRBJ2-2; TRBD1 aligns across 7 bases. This CDR3 region has 13 residues. Germline CDR1 is LNHDA and CDR2 is SQIVND (reference sequence). J gave up 10 bases and V 8 bases, and 10 bases lay outside the gene matches. DNA of the CDR3: TGTGCCAGTGCCAAGGGGGCACCCCCGGAGCTGTTTTTT. Translation gives CASAKGAPPELFF. Together with reference TRBV19 and TRBJ2-2, the CDR3 gives the full variable domain: DGGITQSPKYLFRKEGQNVTLSCEQNLNHDAMYWYRQDPGQGLRLIYYSQIVNDFQKGDIAEGYSVSREKKESFPLTVTSAQKNPTAFYLCASAKGAPPELFFGEGSRLTVL.

The V and J genes are TRBV27 and TRBJ2-3; D is perhaps TRBD1 (6 bases). Germline CDR1 is MNHEY and CDR2 is SMNVEV (reference sequence). The CDR3 has 12 residues. V was cut by 5 bases and J by 5 bases, with 8 bases left in between. The CDR3: CASSPGEDTQYF. DNA for the CDR3: TGTGCCAGCAGTCCAGGGGAAGATACGCAGTATTTT.

This rearrangement joins TRBV19 to TRBJ2-1, with 11 bases that match TRBD2. Trimming cost V 5 bases and J 7 bases; bases outside gene matches: 10. The CDR3 has 16 residues. The germline V gene encodes CDR1 LNHDA and CDR2 SQIVND (reference sequence). This chain's CDR3 is CASSVFSGGDWNEQFF. The CDR3 bases are TGTGCCAGTAGTGTCTTTAGCGGGGGGGATTGGAATGAGCAGTTCTTC.

The sample holds one count of this clone. The chain recombines TRBV6-5 with TRBJ1-4, with 8 bases identical to TRBD1. V lost 0 bases and J lost 10; bases outside the gene matches: 4. The CDR3 sequence is 14 residues long. Germline loops: CDR1 MNHEY, CDR2 SVGAGI. CDR3 nucleotide sequence: TGTGCCAGCAGTTACTCGAACAGGGGGGGAAAACTGTTTTTT. Its translation is CASSYSNRGGKLFF.

The gene calls are TRBV7-9 and TRBJ2-7, with TRBD2 as a possible D gene (6 bases). The CDR3 runs to 15 residues. Germline CDR1 is SEHNR and CDR2 is FQNEAQ (reference sequence). Trimming cost V 7 bases and J 2 bases, with 18 bases left between them. The CDR3 DNA reads as TGTGCCAGCATCCCAGTCGGGACTGCCGCCTACGAGCAGTACTTC. It codes for CASIPVGTAAYEQYF.

This sequence joins TRBV7-9 and TRBJ1-5, with 8 bases lining up with TRBD1. This CDR3 is built from 16 residues. V was clipped by 4 bases and J by 4 bases; unmatched bases: 9. The germline gives CDR1 SEHNR, CDR2 FQNEAQ (reference sequence). The CDR3 spells CASSWTGLRLNQPQHF. CDR3 coding DNA: TGTGCCAGCAGCTGGACAGGGTTGCGACTTAATCAGCCCCAGCATTTT.

This clone occurred a few times. The chain joins TRBV23-1 to TRBJ1-2, with 10 bases that match TRBD1. TRBV23-1 is marked as an open reading frame, function uncertain. V lost 10 bases, J lost 8 bases, and 4 bases stayed unmatched. The CDR3 spans 11 residues. The CDR3 sequence: CAKDRGRGYTF. For the CDR3, the DNA is TGCGCCAAAGACAGGGGGCGAGGCTACACCTTC.

The chain uses TRBV30 and TRBJ2-7; 8 bases line up with TRBD2. Germline V gene lookup returns CDR1 GTSNPN and CDR2 SVGIG (reference sequence). With V trimmed by 5 bases and J by 4 bases, 10 bases remained unmatched. CDR3 length: 14 residues. The CDR3 DNA sequence: TGTGCCTGGGACGAGAGCGGGGGCGGGTACGAGCAGTACTTC. It is translated as CAWDESGGGYEQYF.

The chain links TRBV7-8 to TRBJ2-7; 8 bases map to TRBD1. The germline gives CDR1 SGHVS, CDR2 FQNEAQ. Trimming cost V 5 bases and J 0 bases; bases outside gene matches: 9. This CDR3 region has 16 residues. CDR3 sequence (DNA): TGTGCCAGCAGCAAACCCCTGACAGGGGCCTCCTACGAGCAGTACTTC. It encodes CASSKPLTGASYEQYF. The entire variable domain, with the rest obtained from reference TRBV7-8 and TRBJ2-7, is as follows: GAGVSQSPRYKVAKRGQDVALRCDPISGHVSLFWYQQALGQGPEFLTYFQNEAQLDKSGLPSDRFFAERPEGSVSTLKIQRTQQEDSAVYLCASSKPLTGASYEQYFGPGTRLTVT.

This chain links TRBV10-3 with TRBJ1-1; 12 nucleotides match TRBD1. With V trimmed by 2 bases and J by 11 bases, 15 bases remained unmatched. CDR1 is ENHRY, CDR2 SYGVKD, per germline. This CDR3 has 17 residues. The CDR3 protein is CAISERGTGGNPREAFF. The CDR3 nucleotides are TGTGCCATCAGTGAGAGAGGGACAGGGGGCAATCCACGTGAGGCTTTCTTT.

The chain links TRBV7-2 to TRBJ1-1, with D hard to call. The CDR3 contains 16 residues. Trimming shortened V by 2 bases and J by 1 base, and 14 bases separated the two germline ends. CDR1 is SGHTA and CDR2 is FQGNSA in the germline V gene. This CDR3 reads CASSLSGRIQNTEAFF. The CDR3 region has the DNA TGTGCCAGCAGCTTATCGGGAAGAATACAGAACACTGAAGCTTTCTTT.

The chain couples TRBV5-4 to TRBJ2-1, with a weak D call TRBD1 (6 bases). Germline V gives CDR1 SGHNT, CDR2 YYREEE (reference sequence). Trimming left V 5 bases short and J 0 bases short, with 12 bases between. CDR3 size: 15 residues. The CDR3 DNA reads TGTGCCAGCAGACTTCAGGGGAGCTCCTACAATGAGCAGTTCTTC. Its protein is CASRLQGSSYNEQFF.

The V call is TRBV29-1, the J call TRBJ2-1; the D gene is possibly TRBD2 (7 bases). V lost 6 bases, J lost 10 bases, and 22 bases lay in between. Germline lookup yields CDR1 SQVTM and CDR2 ANQGSEA. The CDR3 runs to 14 residues. CDR3 in amino acids: CSVMGVGGRGEQFF. The CDR3 DNA is TGCAGCGTCATGGGAGTGGGGGGGCGTGGAGAGCAGTTCTTC.